The 26 T cell receptor beta chains below were found in one sample sequenced in a study of T-cell reconstitution after alpha-beta-depleted transplantation in children. As it was prepared, the TCRbeta library received unique molecular identifiers. TCRdb independently ran MiXCR on the PCR reads; one entry per CDR3 protein. There are a few hundred thousand distinct CDR3 sequences in the sample; roughly 43% occur only once, and 27% lies in the top ten. Sample: PBMCs, taken before TCRalphabeta/CD19-depleted stem cell transplant. Receptors originate from a girl aged 2-10 years with aplastic anemia, due to receive a stem cell transplant.

V and J are TRBV9 and TRBJ2-3, with D unclear. Germline V lookup: CDR1 SGDLS, CDR2 YYNGEE. The germline V and J ends were trimmed by 2 bases and 1 base, with 2 bases remaining between them. The CDR3 contains 12 residues. CDR3 amino acids: CASSVRTDTQYF. CDR3 in DNA: TGTGCCAGCAGCGTGCGCACAGATACGCAGTATTTT.

The genes are TRBV10-3 and TRBJ2-7, with 8 bases identical to TRBD1. Looked up from germline, CDR1 is ENHRY and CDR2 is SYGVKD. CDR3 length equals 16 residues. V shed 3 bases, J shed 3 bases, and the junction held 10 bases outside the gene matches. The CDR3 DNA sequence: TGTGCCATCAGTGATCCTCGGTCAGGGGGCGGCTACGAGCAGTACTTC. Its protein product is CAISDPRSGGGYEQYF.

This clonotype was detected only a few times. The chain combines TRBV6-5 with TRBJ1-1, with a possible D match to TRBD1 (6 bases). CDR1 and CDR2 (germline): MNHEY, SVGAGI. The CDR3 extends over 16 amino acids. V shed 2 bases and J shed 3 bases, with 16 bases lying between them. CDR3 nucleotide sequence: TGTGCCAGCAGTTACCGATCCCACAGGGCTGACACTGAAGCTTTCTTT. Translation gives CASSYRSHRADTEAFF.

The chain couples TRBV10-3 to TRBJ2-3; 10 bases are a match to TRBD2. V lost 3 bases, J lost 4 bases, and 7 bases stayed unmatched. The CDR3 length is 16 residues. Germline V gene sequence: CDR1 ENHRY, CDR2 SYGVKD. The CDR3 protein is CAISETSGTGPDTQYF. The DNA of the CDR3 is TGTGCCATCAGTGAAACTAGCGGGACGGGCCCAGATACGCAGTATTTT.

The V and J genes are TRBV20-1 and TRBJ1-5; 9 positions agree with TRBD1. J was trimmed by 2 bases and V by 5 bases; bases with no gene match: 16. Germline V gene lookup returns CDR1 DFQATT and CDR2 SNEGSKA (reference sequence). The CDR3 has 18 amino acids. In DNA, the CDR3 is TGCAGTGCTTACGCCGGTGGACAGGGGACGCCTGGCAATCAGCCCCAGCATTTT. It codes for CSAYAGGQGTPGNQPQHF.

This clonotype has at least ten counts. The V call is TRBV9, the J call TRBJ2-3, with D uncertain. Per germline, CDR1 SGDLS and CDR2 YYNGEE. The V and J ends lost 3 bases and 6 bases respectively, with 11 bases between them. There are 13 residues in the CDR3. The CDR3 DNA reads as TGTGCCAGCAGCGCGGACGCTGATGATACGCAGTATTTT. Residues: CASSADADDTQYF.

There are many counts of this clonotype. The V call is TRBV7-3, the J call TRBJ2-3; D uncertain. This CDR3 is built from 13 residues. Trimming left V 5 bases short and J 0 bases short, with 6 bases between. Germline values: CDR1 SGHTA, CDR2 FQGTGA. CDR3 loop: CASSNPSTDTQYF. The CDR3 DNA is TGTGCCAGCAGCAATCCTAGCACAGATACGCAGTATTTT.

The sample holds many counts of this clonotype. The chain employs TRBV5-5 and TRBJ1-5; a weak D match, TRBD1 (6 bases). The germline V gene has CDR1 SGHKS and CDR2 YYEKEE (reference sequence). The length of the CDR3 is 18 residues. The V and J ends lost 0 bases and 0 bases respectively, with 16 bases between them. CDR3 nucleotides: TGTGCCAGCAGCTTGGCGGGGGGCCTAAGGGGTAGCAATCAGCCCCAGCATTTT. This encodes CASSLAGGLRGSNQPQHF.

There are a few counts of this clonotype. The chain combines TRBV5-1 with TRBJ2-7; D might be TRBD1 (6 bases). Germline V lookup: CDR1 SGHRS, CDR2 YFSETQ. V lost 4 bases to trimming and J lost 0 bases, with 11 bases between them. The CDR3 totals 14 residues. The CDR3 bases are TGCGCCAGCAGCCCCCAGACAGGCTCCTACGAGCAGTACTTC. It is translated as CASSPQTGSYEQYF. Full variable domain (missing parts from reference TRBV5-1 and TRBJ2-7): KAGVTQTPRYLIKTRGQQVTLSCSPISGHRSVSWYQQTPGQGLQFLFEYFSETQRNKGNFPGRFSGRQFSNSRSEMNVSTLELGDSALYLCASSPQTGSYEQYFGPGTRLTVT.

The V call is TRBV20-1, the J call TRBJ2-2; D possibly corresponds to TRBD1 (5 bases). The V gene lost 3 bases and the J gene lost 4 bases, with 12 bases spanning the gap. Per germline, CDR1 DFQATT and CDR2 SNEGSKA (reference sequence). CDR3 size: 14 residues. The CDR3 region is CSASVPGITGELFF. DNA of the CDR3: TGCAGTGCTAGCGTTCCAGGGATCACCGGGGAGCTGTTTTTT.

In this sample, this clonotype turned up many times. As the CDR3 is not closed by the conserved phenylalanine or tryptophan, this likely results from a read error. The DNA is left out, because the CDR3 cannot be placed on it with certainty; the CDR3 is given as TCRdb lists it. The V and J genes are TRBV5-1 and TRBJ2-7. Termini included, the CDR3 measures 8 amino acids. Germline lookup yields CDR1 SGHRS and CDR2 YFSETQ. This CDR3 is CASSLPTS.

In nucleotides, the CDR3 is TGTGCCAGCAGTACGACCGACAGGGGAGGGACCCAGTACTTC. Translated, it gives CASSTTDRGGTQYF. This rearrangement joins TRBV6-1 to TRBJ2-5, with 8 bases lining up with TRBD1. V shed 5 bases, J shed 7 bases, and the junction held 9 bases outside the gene matches. This CDR3 spans 14 amino acids. Germline-derived CDR1 and CDR2 are MNHNS and SASEGT.

The sample holds a few counts of this clonotype. The chain carries TRBV18 and TRBJ2-7, with a weak D call TRBD2 (5 bases). The CDR3 is 14 amino acids. In germline, CDR1 is KGHSH, CDR2 LQKENI. Trimming stripped 2 bases from V and 0 bases from J, with 8 bases between. CDR3 nucleotides: TGTGCCAGCTCACCAATGAGCGGCTCCTACGAGCAGTACTTC. Translated, it gives CASSPMSGSYEQYF.

A word on this clonotype: The junction does not match germline at one end; this may be a read error. The chain combines TRBV7-2 with TRBJ2-7; 7 nucleotides align to TRBD2. The CDR3 sequence is 14 residues long. The germline V gene has CDR1 SGHTA and CDR2 FQGNSA. CDR3 region: CGSGKRPGSYEQYF. The DNA for the CDR3 is TGTGGCAGCGGGAAGCGGCCCGGCTCCTACGAGCAGTACTTC.

Here the CDR3 DNA reads TGCAGCGTTACTGGGACAGGAGAGACCCAGTACTTC. Protein sequence: CSVTGTGETQYF. This chain links TRBV29-1 with TRBJ2-5; 8 positions match TRBD1. Germline CDR1 reads SQVTM; CDR2 reads ANQGSEA. V dropped 5 bases and J dropped 4; count of bases not matched to a gene: 3. The CDR3 contains 12 residues.

V and J are TRBV12-3 or TRBV12-4 and TRBJ2-5, with D possibly called TRBD1 or TRBD2 (5 bases each). Trimming took off 6 bases at V and 3 bases at J, with 17 bases between the two ends. This CDR3 contains 15 residues. As DNA, the CDR3 is TGTGCCAGCAGCGACCCCGGGACCGCCGAAGAGACCCAGTACTTC. Amino acid sequence: CASSDPGTAEETQYF.

In its sample, this clonotype was seen many times. The chain joins TRBV12-3 or TRBV12-4 to TRBJ2-1, with 13 bases fitting TRBD2. The CDR3 is made up of 16 amino acids. V was pared by 6 bases and J by 6 bases, with 8 bases of the junction left unmatched. The CDR3 DNA is TGTGCCAGCAGCCGAGTCACTAGCGGGAGGGCCAATGAGCAGTTCTTC. Translation: CASSRVTSGRANEQFF.

This chain links TRBV6-1 with TRBJ2-2; perhaps TRBD2 as D (6 bases). The CDR3 is made up of 14 amino acids. V lost 7 bases, J lost 8 bases, and 17 bases lay in between. The germline gives CDR1 MNHNS, CDR2 SASEGT. CDR3 in amino acids: CASKDFAGMGELFF. Here the CDR3 DNA reads TGTGCCAGCAAGGACTTTGCGGGAATGGGGGAGCTGTTTTTT.

In nucleotides, the CDR3 is TGCGCCAGCAGCCATGGACTAGCGTATATGAACACCGGGGAGCTGTTTTTT. This encodes CASSHGLAYMNTGELFF. The genes are TRBV4-1 and TRBJ2-2; 9 bases align to TRBD2. J lost 1 base, V lost 3 bases, and 6 bases had no gene match. This CDR3 region has 17 residues. The germline V gene encodes CDR1 MGHRA and CDR2 YSYEKL.

Only one count was recorded for this clonotype. The chain has TRBV6-1 and TRBJ2-1; TRBD2 agrees at 9 bases. Looked up from germline, CDR1 is MNHNS and CDR2 is SASEGT. The CDR3 covers 16 residues. The trim removed 4 bases at V and 0 bases at J, leaving 4 bases unmatched. The CDR3 reads CASSGSRGGSYNEQFF. In DNA, the CDR3 is TGTGCCAGCAGTGGATCGCGGGGGGGCTCCTACAATGAGCAGTTCTTC.

The CDR3 here is CASSRPGWPQHF. In nucleotides, the CDR3 is TGTGCCAGCAGTCGTCCGGGGTGGCCCCAGCATTTT. The chain is built from TRBV28 and TRBJ1-5; D unresolved. The CDR3 contains 12 residues. V lost 5 bases and J 9 bases, leaving 11 bases between the germline ends. Germline V lookup: CDR1 MDHEN, CDR2 SYDVKM.

This clonotype was found many times. The CDR3 nucleotides are TGCAGTGCTAGAGGCCAGGGGGCGGCGAACACTGAAGCTTTCTTT. It is translated as CSARGQGAANTEAFF. The gene calls are TRBV20-1 and TRBJ1-1; the match to TRBD1 covers 8 bases. The CDR3 is 15 residues long. CDR1 DFQATT and CDR2 SNEGSKA come from the germline V gene (reference sequence). With V trimmed by 1 base and J by 1 base, 5 bases remained unmatched.

This clonotype has at least ten counts. V is TRBV7-2 and J is TRBJ2-3, with 10 bases aligning to TRBD1. The CDR3 covers 16 residues. J lost 3 bases, V lost 5 bases, and 8 bases had no gene match. CDR1 and CDR2 (germline): SGHTA, FQGNSA. This chain's CDR3 is CASSLEGQGITDTQYF. CDR3 sequence (DNA): TGTGCCAGCAGCCTAGAGGGACAGGGGATTACAGATACGCAGTATTTT. The variable domain in full, with the rest retrieved from reference TRBV7-2 and TRBJ2-3, is GAGVSQSPSNKVTEKGKDVELRCDPISGHTALYWYRQSLGQGLEFLIYFQGNSAPDKSGLPSDRFSAERTGGSVSTLTIQRTQQEDSAVYLCASSLEGQGITDTQYFGPGTRLTVL.

This clonotype has a handful of counts. The chain is built from TRBV20-1 and TRBJ1-1, with TRBD1 matching over 9 bases. The CDR3 runs to 12 residues. Trimming removed 1 base from V and 11 bases from J; junction bases left unmatched: 5. CDR1 and CDR2 from the germline V gene are DFQATT and SNEGSKA (reference sequence). In nucleotides, the CDR3 is TGCAGTGCTAGAGGGGACAGGGAGGGGGCTTTCTTT. Translation gives CSARGDREGAFF.

This clonotype was observed many times. The gene calls are TRBV6-1 and TRBJ1-4, with 7 nucleotides matching TRBD1. The CDR3 spans 14 residues. Losses at the gene ends were 4 bases for V and 8 bases for J; bases not matched to a gene: 7. The germline gives CDR1 MNHNS, CDR2 SASEGT. CDR3 residues: CASSADRVNEKLFF. The CDR3 DNA sequence: TGTGCCAGCAGTGCCGACAGGGTGAACGAAAAACTGTTTTTT.

The J gene is TRBJ1-5, the V gene TRBV28; 9 bases match TRBD1. Germline assignment: CDR1 MDHEN and CDR2 SYDVKM. Trimming at V came to 6 bases and at J to 5 bases, leaving 2 bases not matched to a gene. The CDR3 length is 13 residues. The CDR3 protein is CASSTGGYQPQHF. For the CDR3, the DNA is TGTGCCAGCAGCACAGGGGGCTATCAGCCCCAGCATTTT.